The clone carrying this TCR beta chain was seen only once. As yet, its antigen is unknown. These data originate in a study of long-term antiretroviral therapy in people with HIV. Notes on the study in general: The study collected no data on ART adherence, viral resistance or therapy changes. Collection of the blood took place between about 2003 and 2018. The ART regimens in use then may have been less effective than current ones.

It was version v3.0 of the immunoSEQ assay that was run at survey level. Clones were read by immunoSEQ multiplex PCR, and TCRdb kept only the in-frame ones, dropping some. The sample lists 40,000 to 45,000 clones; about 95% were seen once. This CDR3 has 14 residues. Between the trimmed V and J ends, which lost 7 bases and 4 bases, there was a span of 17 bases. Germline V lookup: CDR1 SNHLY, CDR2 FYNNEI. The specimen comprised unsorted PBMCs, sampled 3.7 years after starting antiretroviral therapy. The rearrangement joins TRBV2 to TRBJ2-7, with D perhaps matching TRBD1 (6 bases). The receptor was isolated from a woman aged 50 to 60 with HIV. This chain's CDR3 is CASTPTVRGYEQYF. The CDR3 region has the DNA TGTGCCAGCACGCCGACAGTCAGGGGTTACGAGCAGTACTTC. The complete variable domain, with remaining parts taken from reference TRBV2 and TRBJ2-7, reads EPEVTQTPSHQVTQMGQEVILRCVPISNHLYFYWYRQILGQKVEFLVSFYNNEISEKSEIFDDQFSVERPDGSNFTLKIRSTKLEDSAMYFCASTPTVRGYEQYFGPGTRLTVT.